The clone carrying this T cell receptor (beta chain) was counted between two and nine times. Antigen unknown. The primer mix had 60 Vbeta and 13 Jbeta primers. Authors' data handling: Approximately 9.9 million of tens of millions of unique TCR beta chains were shared, per a later count. The data were produced by immunoSEQ multiplex PCR, yet TCRdb's version contains in-frame clones alone and is incomplete. Clone size and V and J calls were adopted from that table, with D and trimming inferred from the DNA. The table records some 170,000 clones, around 81% of them present only once. The data originate from a study of cytomegalovirus exposure and HLA in healthy donors. General study results and limits: Specific recognition of CMV antigens was confirmed in vitro for three chains (all CMV-associated).

Germline trimming cut 3 bases from V and 7 bases from J; bases unmatched to any gene: 7. CDR3 size: 16 residues. Per the germline V gene, CDR1 is MNHNS and CDR2 is SASEGT. J is TRBJ2-2 and V is TRBV6-1; 11 positions agree with TRBD2. Material for sequencing was PBMCs. This clonotype originated in a woman between 50 and 59 years old in good health and CMV-seronegative. CDR3 sequence: CASSDGTSGDGGELFF. The CDR3 bases are TGTGCCAGCAGTGATGGGACTAGCGGTGATGGCGGGGAGCTGTTTTTT.